This T cell receptor (beta chain) was identified during a study of T cell responses to AZD1222 COVID-19 vaccine. Study information: Doses given second, at about 4 or about 12 weeks, were pooled. Study-wide results and caveats: Only a handful of AZD1222 recipients, roughly six in all, had baseline seropositivity. In all cases, repertoires were sampled only after the peak T cell response.

The method was immunoSEQ multiplex PCR; TCRdb's version includes in-frame clones alone and lacks a portion of them. The data show around 130,000 clones, 88% seen once. As regards this clone: Its antigen is undetermined.

The CDR3 extends over 16 amino acids. V dropped 4 bases and J dropped 4; count of bases not matched to a gene: 11. The germline CDR1 and CDR2 sequences are KGHSH and LQKENI. The source material was peripheral blood, sampled on day 0 of AZD1222 vaccination. This TCR derives from an adult in good health. The chain links TRBV18 to TRBJ2-3; 7 bases match TRBD2. CDR3 protein: CASSLTGTTMSDTQYF. CDR3 DNA: TGTGCCAGCTCACTAACCGGGACTACGATGTCAGATACGCAGTATTTT. Based on the CDR3 plus reference TRBV18 and TRBJ2-3, the full variable domain is NAGVMQNPRHLVRRRGQEARLRCSPMKGHSHVYWYRQLPEEGLKFMVYLQKENIIDESGMPKERFSAEFPKEGPSILRIQQVVRGDSAAYFCASSLTGTTMSDTQYFGPGTRLTVL.